Listed below are T cell receptor beta chains from one sample, sequenced in a study of beta chain features in type 1 diabetes. Assay used: immunoSEQ multiplex PCR; TCRdb lists only in-frame clones, some missing. Found here are about 330,000 clones, around 10% of them singletons; the top ten hold 0.015%. Sample: naive CD4+ T cells from blood. The receptor set was obtained from a young woman in good health. Each CDR3 is given with its conserved first and last residue. The size of a clone is reported for some rows only, either as once, few or many, or as a class for expanded clones.

V gene | clone size | CDR3 protein
TRBV7-2 | NA | CASSLGTYEQYF
TRBV28 | NA | CASRPTSGTSTDTQYF
TRBV6-5 | NA | CASSRTVNTEAFF
TRBV30 | NA | CAWSVQDNEQFF
TRBV30 | NA | CAWSAGLAETQYF
TRBV4-3 | few | CASSRTTDGEQYF
TRBV28 | few | CASSLQGAHGYTF
TRBV18 | once | CASSSQVQETQYF
TRBV14 | few | CASSQARGLAERETQYF
TRBV6-5 | NA | CASSYSWTAGSYEQYF
TRBV30 | few | CASRQGAVTDTQYF
TRBV7-2 | NA | CASSSLSGQLQETQYF
TRBV9 | NA | CASSPGTGSYNEQFF
TRBV11-2 | few | CASTSDYYTQYF
TRBV28 | NA | CASSTKDQGAYSNQPQHF
TRBV7-9 | NA | CASSWGQPDNEQFF
TRBV6-5 | NA | CASSPKGAANEKLFF
TRBV30 | few | CAWGGSGSQPQHF
TRBV11-2 | NA | CASSFPREGTGYNEQFF
TRBV27 | few | CASSLSPGGLADYEQYF
TRBV29-1 | few | CSVAGTSGRQPYEQYF
TRBV9 | few | CASSVAGGHNEQFF
TRBV28 | NA | CASRYPGSTNQPQHF
TRBV7-9 | NA | CASSMLSGIGELFF
TRBV30 | few | CAWSVEGGGNQPQHF
TRBV27 | NA | CASSLSRGLNTEAFF
TRBV6-5 | few | CASSYRLADYNEQFF
TRBV4-2 | NA | CASSQDRTGPSGNTIYF
TRBV9 | few | CASSVDTGELFF
TRBV5-4 | few | CASSLGTGYEQYF
TRBV29-1 | NA | CSVKRTDSGNTIYF
TRBV7-9 | NA | CASSSGTGGATNEKLFF
TRBV5-6 | NA | CASSLDTNTGELFF
TRBV7-9 | NA | CASSLARSTPTQETQYF